The entry below describes one T cell receptor beta chain. The donors, all healthy, were Caucasians living in Russia, aged about 6 to 90. The record originates from a study of blood T cells in healthy people across ages. For the second PCR, which ran for roughly 7 to 11 cycles, a sample-barcoded 5' primer and a J-beta primer mix were used. TCRdb used MiXCR to reprocess the 5' RACE reads, holding one entry per CDR3 protein. The data hold 1,300,000 or so distinct CDR3 sequences, with around 59% observed a single time. Sequenced material: blood. This receptor was taken from a man younger than 35 in good health.

CDR3 sequence reads: CASKFLAGDTSEQFF. The CDR3 bases are TGCGCCAGCAAATTCCTAGCGGGGGACACGAGTGAGCAGTTCTTC. The chain links TRBV4-1 to TRBJ2-1; 10 nucleotides match TRBD2. Germline V lookup: CDR1 MGHRA, CDR2 YSYEKL. V was clipped by 7 bases and J by 9 bases; unmatched bases: 12. The CDR3 is 15 amino acids.